This T cell receptor beta chain was profiled in a study of blood T cell repertoires in COVID-19. In the study overall: Acute and convalescent COVID-19 samples came from the United States, Italy and Spain.

Authors' data handling: Amplification from reference gene primers served as the basis for estimated nucleated cell counts. TCRdb's table, derived via immunoSEQ multiplex PCR, lists solely in-frame clones and lacks some. The DNA gave D and trimming, while V, J and clone size come from that table. The table has 300,000 to 450,000 clones, about 87% seen once; the top ten hold around 2.9%. The CDR3 has 14 amino acids. The V gene end was trimmed by 0 bases and the J gene end by 4 bases; junction bases not matched to a gene: 4. CDR1 is SGHRS, CDR2 YFSETQ, per germline. The TCR sequence derives from a human donor in a cohort sampled during active COVID-19. What was sequenced was peripheral blood. The rearrangement links TRBV5-1 to TRBJ2-7, with 7 bases fitting TRBD1. CDR3 loop: CASSLGDRQYEQYF. The CDR3 nucleotides read TGCGCCAGCAGCTTGGGGGACAGACAGTACGAGCAGTACTTC.